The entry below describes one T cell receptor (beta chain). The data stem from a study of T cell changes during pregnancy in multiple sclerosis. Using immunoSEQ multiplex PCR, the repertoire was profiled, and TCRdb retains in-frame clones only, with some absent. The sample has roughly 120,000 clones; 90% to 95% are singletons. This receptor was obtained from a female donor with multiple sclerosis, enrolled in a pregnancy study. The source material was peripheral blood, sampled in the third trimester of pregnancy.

CDR3 region: CASSRGDSIEKLFF. In DNA form, the CDR3 reads TGTGCCAGCAGCAGGGGGGACAGCATTGAAAAACTGTTTTTT. The chain recombines TRBV6-5 with TRBJ1-4; 7 bases fit TRBD1. Germline assignment: CDR1 MNHEY and CDR2 SVGAGI. This CDR3 has 14 amino acids. J lost 7 bases, V lost 6 bases, and 8 bases had no gene match.